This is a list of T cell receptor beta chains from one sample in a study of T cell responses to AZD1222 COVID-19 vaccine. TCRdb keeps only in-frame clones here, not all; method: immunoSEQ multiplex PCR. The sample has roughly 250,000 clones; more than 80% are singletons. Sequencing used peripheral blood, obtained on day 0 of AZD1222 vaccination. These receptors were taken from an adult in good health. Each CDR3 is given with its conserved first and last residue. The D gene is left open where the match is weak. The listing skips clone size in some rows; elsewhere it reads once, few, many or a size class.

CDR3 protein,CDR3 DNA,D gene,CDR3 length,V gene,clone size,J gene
CSASGAGVRDNQPQHF,TGCAGTGCTAGTGGTGCTGGGGTTCGAGACAATCAGCCCCAGCATTTT,-,16,TRBV20-1,once,TRBJ1-5
CASSLVTGAGNIQYF,TGTGCCAGCAGCTTAGTCACAGGGGCCGGAAACATTCAGTACTTC,TRBD1,15,TRBV7-2,-,TRBJ2-4
CASKRDGPYGYTF,TGTGCCAGCAAGAGGGACGGACCCTATGGCTACACCTTC,-,13,TRBV12-3/TRBV12-4,-,TRBJ1-2
CATSKQGVETQYF,TGTGCCACCAGTAAACAGGGTGTAGAGACCCAGTACTTC,-,13,TRBV24-1,-,TRBJ2-5
CASSLRGNSNQPQHF,TGCGCCAGCAGCCTTCGGGGGAATAGCAATCAGCCCCAGCATTTT,-,15,TRBV4-1,-,TRBJ1-5
CASSQGGQNYEQYF,TGTGCCAGCAGCCAAGGGGGACAGAATTACGAGCAGTACTTC,TRBD1,14,TRBV3-1/TRBV3-2,-,TRBJ2-7
CASSQNGLYEQYF,TGTGCCAGCAGCCAAAATGGGTTGTACGAGCAGTACTTC,-,13,TRBV7-8,-,TRBJ2-7
CASSELRYQETQYF,TGTGCCAGCAGTGAATTGAGATACCAAGAGACCCAGTACTTC,-,14,TRBV2,-,TRBJ2-5
CASSPSQGSYNEQFF,TGTGCCAGCTCACCATCGCAGGGGAGCTACAATGAGCAGTTCTTC,-,15,TRBV18,-,TRBJ2-1
CASSVVGGGVQETQYF,TGTGCCAGCAGCGTAGTAGGGGGCGGGGTTCAAGAGACCCAGTACTTC,-,16,TRBV9,-,TRBJ2-5
CASSLREGTGQPLHF,TGTGCCAGTAGTCTGAGGGAGGGCACAGGGCAACCCCTCCACTTT,-,15,TRBV19,-,TRBJ1-6
CASSYSGLHSNYGYTF,TGTGCCAGCAGTTACTCGGGGCTGCATTCTAACTATGGCTACACCTTC,-,16,TRBV6-5,-,TRBJ1-2
CASSTDRTHGELFF,TGTGCCAGCAGTACAGACAGGACCCACGGGGAGCTGTTTTTT,-,14,TRBV28,-,TRBJ2-2
CASSGGQTSQPQHF,TGCGCCAGCAGTGGGGGACAGACCTCACAGCCCCAGCATTTT,TRBD1,14,TRBV5-1,-,TRBJ1-5
CASSDTWTGGELFF,TGTGCCAGCAGCGATACCTGGACAGGTGGGGAGCTGTTTTTT,TRBD1,14,TRBV2,-,TRBJ2-2
CASSPSGTPTGELFF,TGTGCCAGCAGCCCATCCGGGACACCCACCGGGGAGCTGTTTTTT,-,15,TRBV9,-,TRBJ2-2
CASSSGQGSLNTEAFF,TGCGCCAGCAGCTCAGGACAGGGGTCCTTGAACACTGAAGCTTTCTTT,TRBD1,16,TRBV5-1,-,TRBJ1-1
CASSTNFGGGVTDTQYF,TGTGCCAGCTCCACCAATTTCGGGGGGGGCGTTACAGATACGCAGTATTTT,TRBD2,17,TRBV18,-,TRBJ2-3
CASSLERSLGQPQHF,TGTGCCAGCAGCCTCGAGAGGAGTTTGGGACAGCCCCAGCATTTT,-,15,TRBV6-5,-,TRBJ1-5
CASSQVDTNTEAFF,TGTGCCAGCAGCCAAGTGGATACGAACACTGAAGCTTTCTTT,-,14,TRBV3-1/TRBV3-2,-,TRBJ1-1
CAISEATHSYEQYF,TGTGCCATCAGTGAGGCCACGCATTCCTACGAGCAGTACTTC,-,14,TRBV10-3,-,TRBJ2-7
CASSVTDSNQPQHF,TGTGCCAGCAGCGTTACAGATAGCAATCAGCCCCAGCATTTT,-,14,TRBV9,-,TRBJ1-5
CASRRTGGQPQHF,TGTGCCAGCAGACGGACAGGGGGTCAGCCCCAGCATTTT,TRBD1,13,TRBV12-3/TRBV12-4,-,TRBJ1-5
CAISDRGQGDTQYF,TGTGCCATATCGGACAGGGGGCAAGGAGATACGCAGTATTTT,TRBD1,14,TRBV10-3,-,TRBJ2-3
CASSGIAGGSQETQYF,TGTGCCAGCAGCGGGATAGCGGGGGGTTCCCAAGAGACCCAGTACTTC,TRBD2,16,TRBV9,-,TRBJ2-5
CASSSGTGGGEQFF,TGTGCCAGCAGCTCCGGGACGGGAGGGGGTGAGCAGTTCTTC,TRBD2,14,TRBV7-3,-,TRBJ2-1
CASSLPDIRGDENTEAFF,TGTGCCAGCAGCTTGCCGGATATCAGGGGTGATGAGAACACTGAAGCTTTCTTT,-,18,TRBV5-7,few,TRBJ1-1
CASSLPTGGYGYTF,TGTGCCAGCAGTTTACCGACAGGGGGATATGGCTACACCTTC,TRBD1,14,TRBV28,-,TRBJ1-2
CASSSTQGRVGGNQPQHF,TGTGCCAGCAGCTCGACACAGGGGCGTGTCGGTGGCAATCAGCCCCAGCATTTT,TRBD1,18,TRBV7-9,-,TRBJ1-5
CASSSQRTGDTQYF,TGTGCCAGCAGCTCGCAGCGGACAGGAGATACGCAGTATTTT,TRBD1,14,TRBV5-6,once,TRBJ2-3
CASSVASGSQGSYNEQFF,TGTGCCAGCAGCGTAGCTAGCGGGAGTCAGGGCTCCTACAATGAGCAGTTCTTC,TRBD2,18,TRBV9,-,TRBJ2-1
CAWSPNTGELFF,TGTGCCTGGAGTCCGAACACCGGGGAGCTGTTTTTT,-,12,TRBV30,-,TRBJ2-2
CASTRAEGYGYTF,TGTGCCAGTACTAGGGCAGAGGGGTATGGCTACACCTTC,-,13,TRBV19,-,TRBJ1-2
CASSRYQETQYF,TGTGCCAGCAGCCGTTACCAAGAGACCCAGTACTTC,-,12,TRBV6-2/TRBV6-3,-,TRBJ2-5
CASSVNEGGYGYTF,TGTGCCAGCAGTGTTAACGAGGGGGGCTATGGCTACACCTTC,-,14,TRBV2,-,TRBJ1-2
CASVGQGGDQPQHF,TGTGCCAGCGTGGGACAGGGGGGCGATCAGCCCCAGCATTTT,TRBD1,14,TRBV28,-,TRBJ1-5
CASTPGIRRETQYF,TGTGCCAGCACACCAGGGATTAGGCGAGAGACCCAGTACTTC,-,14,TRBV5-6,-,TRBJ2-5
CASSADRNYGYTF,TGTGCCAGCTCCGCGGACAGAAACTATGGCTACACCTTC,-,13,TRBV18,-,TRBJ1-2
CASSLGTAHYEKLFF,TGTGCCAGCAGCTTGGGGACGGCCCATTATGAAAAACTGTTTTTT,-,15,TRBV7-9,-,TRBJ1-4
CASSSRRGIFSGNTIYF,TGTGCCAGCAGCTCTCGGAGGGGGATCTTCTCTGGAAACACCATATATTTT,-,17,TRBV7-9,-,TRBJ1-3
CASRPGGGNQPQHF,TGTGCCAGCAGACCAGGTGGGGGCAATCAGCCCCAGCATTTT,-,14,TRBV28,-,TRBJ1-5
CASSLWVTGMETQYF,TGTGCCAGCAGCTTATGGGTGACAGGGATGGAGACCCAGTACTTC,TRBD1,15,TRBV7-3,-,TRBJ2-5
CASSLVLSAFF,TGTGCCAGCAGTTTAGTTCTGTCGGCTTTCTTT,-,11,TRBV28,-,TRBJ1-1
CASSLSGLGYEQYF,TGTGCCAGCAGCTTATCGGGACTAGGATACGAGCAGTACTTC,TRBD2,14,TRBV13,once,TRBJ2-7
CASSSSVASYEQYF,TGCGCCAGCAGTAGTTCAGTCGCCTCCTACGAGCAGTACTTC,-,14,TRBV23-1,-,TRBJ2-7
CASRWGAGEQYF,TGCGCCAGCAGATGGGGGGCGGGGGAGCAGTACTTC,-,12,TRBV5-1,-,TRBJ2-7
CSASGRHETQYF,TGCAGTGCTAGTGGGAGACATGAGACCCAGTACTTC,-,12,TRBV20-1,-,TRBJ2-5
CASCREGYGYTF,TGTGCCAGCTGCAGGGAGGGTTATGGCTACACCTTC,-,12,TRBV6-5,-,TRBJ1-2
CASRSQTDTQYF,TGTGCCAGCAGGAGTCAGACAGATACGCAGTATTTT,-,12,TRBV6-5,-,TRBJ2-3
CASSLAGPPRDEQFF,TGTGCCAGCAGTTTAGCAGGCCCCCCCCGGGATGAGCAGTTCTTC,-,15,TRBV28,-,TRBJ2-1
CASSYGGAKADTQYF,TGCGCCAGCAGCTATGGGGGGGCCAAGGCAGATACGCAGTATTTT,-,15,TRBV5-1,-,TRBJ2-3
CASSLMGAGGKETQYF,TGCGCCAGCAGCTTGATGGGGGCAGGGGGCAAGGAGACCCAGTACTTC,TRBD1,16,TRBV5-1,once,TRBJ2-5
CASSDTTSGNTIYF,TGTGCCAGTAGTGACACCACCTCTGGAAACACCATATATTTT,-,14,TRBV19,-,TRBJ1-3
CASSDLGGQSPLHF,TGTGCCAGCAGTGACCTAGGGGGGCAATCACCCCTCCACTTT,-,14,TRBV6-1,-,TRBJ1-6
CASSPETGCNEQFF,TGCGCCAGCAGTCCCGAGACAGGGTGTAATGAGCAGTTCTTC,TRBD1,14,TRBV23-1,-,TRBJ2-1
CASSLASVGEAFF,TGCGCCAGCAGCTTGGCCTCGGTAGGGGAAGCTTTCTTT,-,13,TRBV5-1,once,TRBJ1-1
CASSKHREITGELFF,TGCGCCAGCAGCAAACACCGGGAGATCACCGGGGAGCTGTTTTTT,-,15,TRBV5-1,-,TRBJ2-2
CASTLSPHGGADTQYF,TGTGCCAGCACTTTGTCCCCTCACGGGGGTGCAGATACGCAGTATTTT,-,16,TRBV7-2,-,TRBJ2-3
CASSVLAGNEQFF,TGTGCCAGCAGCGTCTTAGCAGGGAATGAGCAGTTCTTC,-,13,TRBV7-2,-,TRBJ2-1
CASSQGPGQYYEQYF,TGTGCCAGCAGCCAGGGACCGGGACAGTACTACGAGCAGTACTTC,TRBD1,15,TRBV3-1/TRBV3-2,-,TRBJ2-7